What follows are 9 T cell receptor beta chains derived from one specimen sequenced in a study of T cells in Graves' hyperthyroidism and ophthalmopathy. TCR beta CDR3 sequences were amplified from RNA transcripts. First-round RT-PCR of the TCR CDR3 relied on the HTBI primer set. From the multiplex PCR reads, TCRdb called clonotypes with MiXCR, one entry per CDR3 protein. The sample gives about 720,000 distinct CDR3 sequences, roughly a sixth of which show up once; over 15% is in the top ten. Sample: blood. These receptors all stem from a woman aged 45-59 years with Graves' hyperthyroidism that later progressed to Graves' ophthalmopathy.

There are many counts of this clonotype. The CDR3 DNA sequence: TGTGCCAGCAGCCAAGGGGTCCAAGAGACCCAGTACTTC. Translated: CASSQGVQETQYF. The chain employs TRBV11-1 and TRBJ2-5; a weak D match, TRBD1 (5 bases). CDR1 and CDR2 from the germline V gene are SGHAT and FQDESV (reference sequence). The CDR3 runs to 13 residues. The V and J ends lost 5 bases and 1 base respectively, with 8 bases between them. The variable domain in full, completed from reference TRBV11-1 and TRBJ2-5, reads EAEVAQSPRYKITEKSQAVAFWCDPISGHATLYWYRQILGQGPELLVQFQDESVVDDSQLPKDRFSAERLKGVDSTLKIQPAELGDSAMYLCASSQGVQETQYFGPGTRLLVL.

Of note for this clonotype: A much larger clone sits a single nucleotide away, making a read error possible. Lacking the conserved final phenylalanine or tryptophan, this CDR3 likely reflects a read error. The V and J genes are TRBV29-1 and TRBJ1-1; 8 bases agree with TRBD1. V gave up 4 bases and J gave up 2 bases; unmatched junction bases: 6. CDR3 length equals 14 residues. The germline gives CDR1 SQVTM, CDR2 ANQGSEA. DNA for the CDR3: TGCAGCGTTGCCCGGGACAGGCCTAACACTGAAGCTTTCTCT. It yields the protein CSVARDRPNTEAFS.

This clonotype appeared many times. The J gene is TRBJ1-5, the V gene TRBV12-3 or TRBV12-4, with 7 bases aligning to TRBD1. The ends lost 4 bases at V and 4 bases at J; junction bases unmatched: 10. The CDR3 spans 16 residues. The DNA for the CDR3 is TGTGCCAGCAGTTCCGGGGACAGTGGTGGAAATCAGCCCCAGCATTTT. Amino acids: CASSSGDSGGNQPQHF.

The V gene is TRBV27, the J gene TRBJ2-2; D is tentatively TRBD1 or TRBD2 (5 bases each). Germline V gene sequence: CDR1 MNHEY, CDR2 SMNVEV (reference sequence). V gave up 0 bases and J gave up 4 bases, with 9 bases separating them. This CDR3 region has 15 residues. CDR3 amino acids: CASSLSGAVTGELFF. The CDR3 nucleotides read TGTGCCAGCAGTTTATCCGGGGCGGTCACCGGGGAGCTGTTTTTT.

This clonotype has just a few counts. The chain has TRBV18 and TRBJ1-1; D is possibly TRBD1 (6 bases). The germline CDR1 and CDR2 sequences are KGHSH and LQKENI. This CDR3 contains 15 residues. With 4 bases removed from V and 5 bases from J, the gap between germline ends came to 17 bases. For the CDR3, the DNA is TGTGCCAGCTCACTAGTCGTCAGGGGTGGTACTGAAGCTTTCTTT. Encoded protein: CASSLVVRGGTEAFF.

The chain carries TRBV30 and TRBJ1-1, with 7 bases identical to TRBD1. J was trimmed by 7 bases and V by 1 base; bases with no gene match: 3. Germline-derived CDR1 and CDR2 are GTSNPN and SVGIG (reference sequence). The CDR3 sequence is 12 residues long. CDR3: CAWSGRQGEAFF. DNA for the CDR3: TGTGCCTGGAGTGGCAGACAGGGTGAAGCTTTCTTT.

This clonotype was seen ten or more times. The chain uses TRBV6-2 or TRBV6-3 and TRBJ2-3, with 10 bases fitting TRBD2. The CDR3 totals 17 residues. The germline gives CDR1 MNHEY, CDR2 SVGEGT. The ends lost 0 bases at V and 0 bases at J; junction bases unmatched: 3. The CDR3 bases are TGTGCCAGCAGTTACTCGGCTAGCGGGGGTAGCACAGATACGCAGTATTTT. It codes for CASSYSASGGSTDTQYF.

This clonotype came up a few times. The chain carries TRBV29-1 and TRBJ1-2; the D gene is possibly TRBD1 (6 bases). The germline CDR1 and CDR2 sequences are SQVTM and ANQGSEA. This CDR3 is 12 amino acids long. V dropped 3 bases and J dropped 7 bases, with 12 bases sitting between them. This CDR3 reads CSVDPGAGGYTF. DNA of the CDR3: TGCAGCGTTGACCCGGGGGCGGGTGGCTACACCTTC.

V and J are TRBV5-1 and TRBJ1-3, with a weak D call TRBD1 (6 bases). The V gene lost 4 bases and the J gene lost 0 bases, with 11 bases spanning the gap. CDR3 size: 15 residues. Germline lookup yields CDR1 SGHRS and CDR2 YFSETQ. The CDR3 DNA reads TGCGCCAGCAGCGGCGGACAGACCTCTGGAAACACCATATATTTT. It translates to CASSGGQTSGNTIYF.